These 18 T cell receptor beta chains were all obtained from the same sample, sequenced in a study of regulatory T cells in long-lasting Graves disease. Time point described: persistent/refractory GD, antithyroid drugs over 5 years with positive TRAb. From PBMCs, RNA was extracted and then used to make the TCR library. CDR3-region Arm-PCR and iRepertoire HTBI primers produced the TCR beta libraries. MiXCR, applied by TCRdb to the multiplex PCR reads, yields one record per CDR3 protein. The sample shows roughly 400,000 distinct CDR3 sequences, roughly 20% of them seen only once. The sequencing used peripheral blood mononuclear cells (PBMCs), collected when the disease was refractory, from a patient treated with antithyroid drugs. All receptors come from a female donor with Graves disease.

CDR3 in DNA: TGTGCCAGTAGTATTGGGAATAGCAATCAGCCCCAGCATTTT. Amino acid sequence: CASSIGNSNQPQHF. This chain connects TRBV19 to TRBJ1-5; D not certain. V lost 3 bases, J lost 0 bases, and 6 bases lay in between. Germline CDR1 and CDR2: LNHDA and SQIVND (reference sequence). This CDR3 comprises 14 residues.

This clonotype was picked up many times. The chain links TRBV28 to TRBJ2-7; 12 bases agree with TRBD2. Germline V lookup: CDR1 MDHEN, CDR2 SYDVKM. V was pared by 3 bases and J by 7 bases, with 13 bases of the junction left unmatched. The CDR3 is made up of 17 amino acids. CDR3 sequence: CASSFVASGRASGEQYF. The CDR3 region has the DNA TGTGCCAGCAGTTTCGTGGCTAGCGGGAGGGCGTCGGGGGAGCAGTACTTC.

There are a few counts of this clonotype. The chain recombines TRBV5-5 with TRBJ1-4; D call uncertain. CDR1 and CDR2 from the germline V gene are SGHKS and YYEKEE (reference sequence). Trimming took 0 bases from V and 8 from J, leaving 8 bases between them. This CDR3 region has 13 residues. Written as DNA, the CDR3 is TGTGCCAGCAGCTTGGATTCTGGCGAAAAACTGTTTTTT. It encodes CASSLDSGEKLFF.

The chain has TRBV7-2 and TRBJ2-7; 8 nucleotides line up with TRBD1. Germline V lookup: CDR1 SGHTA, CDR2 FQGNSA. After removal of 0 bases from V and 4 bases from J, the junction contained 2 bases not matched to a gene. This CDR3 spans 14 amino acids. In DNA form, the CDR3 reads TGTGCCAGCAGCTTAGCGGGACAGGAATACGAGCAGTACTTC. It encodes CASSLAGQEYEQYF.

V usage is TRBV5-6 and J usage is TRBJ2-7, with D perhaps TRBD1 (5 bases). V was clipped by 4 bases and J by 2 bases, with 19 bases between them. The V gene's germline CDR1 is SGHDT and CDR2 YYEEEE. This CDR3 spans 16 amino acids. CDR3 amino acids: CASSPMSTRTTYEQYF. In DNA, the CDR3 is TGTGCCAGCAGCCCGATGTCGACACGGACAACCTACGAGCAGTACTTC.

Only a few counts were recorded for this clonotype. The chain employs TRBV6-1 and TRBJ1-1; 7 positions agree with TRBD1. Germline trimming cut 6 bases from V and 1 base from J; bases unmatched to any gene: 8. The CDR3 runs to 15 residues. Germline V gene sequence: CDR1 MNHNS, CDR2 SASEGT. CDR3 nucleotides: TGTGCCAGCAGCCCGATGACAGGGCAGAACACTGAAGCTTTCTTT. This encodes CASSPMTGQNTEAFF.

This clonotype turned up a few times. The V gene is TRBV14, the J gene TRBJ2-5; D is unclear. V lost 2 bases, J lost 4 bases, and 8 bases lay in between. Germline V CDR1 and CDR2: SGHDN, FVKESK. The CDR3 consists of 13 residues. CDR3 amino acids: CASSQSQRETQYF. The CDR3 DNA reads TGTGCCAGCAGCCAATCGCAGAGAGAGACCCAGTACTTC.

The V call is TRBV6-1, the J call TRBJ2-1; TRBD2 agrees at 10 bases. V lost 6 bases, J lost 5 bases, and 7 bases stayed unmatched. Germline V gene data show CDR1 as MNHNS and CDR2 as SASEGT. The CDR3 runs 15 residues. Here the CDR3 reads CASRDLAGAHNEQFF. In DNA, the CDR3 is TGTGCCAGCAGGGACCTAGCGGGGGCCCACAATGAGCAGTTCTTC.

This clonotype has at least ten counts. The genes are TRBV27 and TRBJ2-7; D not resolved. Looked up from germline, CDR1 is MNHEY and CDR2 is SMNVEV (reference sequence). The length of the CDR3 is 14 residues. Trimming cost V 10 bases and J 2 bases, with 18 bases left between them. CDR3 bases: TGTGCCATCGAGTGTAGGGTGTCCCCCTACGAGCAGTACTTC. This sequence encodes CAIECRVSPYEQYF.

In this sample, this clonotype turned up many times. V gene TRBV7-2 combines with J gene TRBJ2-5, with TRBD2 matching over 12 bases. The junction had 5 bases not matched to a gene; V was cut back by 5 bases and J by 4 bases. There are 15 residues in the CDR3. The germline CDR1 and CDR2 sequences are SGHTA and FQGNSA. As DNA, the CDR3 is TGTGCCAGCAGCCCGGAGGGACTAGCGGGAGAGACCCAGTACTTC. Its translation: CASSPEGLAGETQYF.

Comment on this clonotype: A read error is possible here, since a much larger clone lies one base away. The CDR3 carries no conserved terminal phenylalanine or tryptophan, so it likely arises from a read error. The chain carries TRBV20-1 and TRBJ2-5; 8 bases fit TRBD2. The germline V gene encodes CDR1 DFQATT and CDR2 SNEGSKA (reference sequence). CDR3 length: 13 amino acids. V lost 4 bases to trimming and J lost 2 bases; unmatched junction nucleotides: 3. CDR3 protein: CSAISGRQETQYL. The CDR3 nucleotides are TGCAGTGCTATAAGCGGGAGACAAGAGACCCAGTACCTC.

This clonotype was detected ten times or more. The chain's CDR3 is CASMTGGEQYF. In DNA, the CDR3 is TGTGCCAGTATGACAGGGGGCGAGCAGTACTTC. The genes are TRBV11-2 and TRBJ2-7; TRBD1 aligns across 9 bases. This CDR3 has 11 amino acids. V was clipped by 9 bases and J by 6 bases; unmatched bases: 3. The germline CDR1 and CDR2 sequences are SGHAT and FQNNGV. Together with reference TRBV11-2 and TRBJ2-7, the CDR3 gives the full variable domain: EAGVAQSPRYKIIEKRQSVAFWCNPISGHATLYWYQQILGQGPKLLIQFQNNGVVDDSQLPKDRFSAERLKGVDSTLKIQPAKLEDSAVYLCASMTGGEQYFGPGTRLTVT.

This clonotype has a count of ten or more. The gene calls are TRBV7-2 and TRBJ2-5, with TRBD2 identical over 7 bases. The germline V gene has CDR1 SGHTA and CDR2 FQGNSA. J lost 2 bases, V lost 10 bases, and 13 bases had no gene match. The CDR3 consists of 15 residues. For the CDR3, the DNA is TGTGCCACCGCCCAATTAGCGGGTCGTCAAGAGACCCAGTACTTC. Translating gives CATAQLAGRQETQYF.

This clonotype came up a few times. A much bigger clone sits one base away, suggesting this may be a read error. This chain links TRBV6-1 with TRBJ1-4; D remains unclear. This CDR3 has 14 residues. Looked up from germline, CDR1 is MNHNS and CDR2 is SASEGT. The germline V and J ends were trimmed by 8 bases and 13 bases, with 23 bases remaining between them. Here the CDR3 reads CASGEALAAKGLFF. The CDR3 DNA reads TGTGCCAGCGGGGAAGCCCTTGCAGCTAAGGGACTGTTTTTT.

This clonotype was found many times. This rearrangement joins TRBV6-1 to TRBJ2-2; D is undetermined. Per the germline V gene, CDR1 is MNHNS and CDR2 is SASEGT. V was clipped by 5 bases and J by 3 bases, with 4 bases between them. The CDR3 extends over 12 amino acids. CDR3: CASSQYTGELFF. CDR3 nucleotides: TGTGCCAGCAGTCAATACACCGGGGAGCTGTTTTTT.

Ten or more counts support this clonotype. CDR3 coding DNA: TGTGCCAGCAGCTTACGCAGGGAACGGTTTTTCGAGCAGTACTTC. Amino acids: CASSLRRERFFEQYF. The chain has TRBV7-2 and TRBJ2-7; tentatively, D is TRBD1 (5 bases). V was trimmed by 2 bases and J by 6 bases, leaving 17 bases between them. The CDR3 runs 15 residues. Germline V gives CDR1 SGHTA, CDR2 FQGNSA.

This clonotype was counted a few times. The chain joins TRBV10-2 to TRBJ1-2; D is perhaps TRBD1 (6 bases). V was clipped by 6 bases and J by 3 bases, with 8 bases between them. Germline V gene data show CDR1 as WSHSY and CDR2 as SAAADI. The CDR3 totals 12 residues. The CDR3 sequence is CASRGHDYGYTF. The CDR3 nucleotides are TGCGCCAGCAGGGGACACGACTATGGCTACACCTTC.

The chain is built from TRBV15 and TRBJ2-7; D may be TRBD1 (6 bases). The CDR3 consists of 16 residues. CDR1 and CDR2 from the germline V gene are LNHNV and YYDKDF (reference sequence). The V and J ends lost 4 bases and 0 bases respectively, with 16 bases between them. This chain's CDR3 is CATSIIPDRSSYEQYF. The CDR3 nucleotides read TGTGCCACCAGCATAATACCGGACAGAAGCTCCTACGAGCAGTACTTC.